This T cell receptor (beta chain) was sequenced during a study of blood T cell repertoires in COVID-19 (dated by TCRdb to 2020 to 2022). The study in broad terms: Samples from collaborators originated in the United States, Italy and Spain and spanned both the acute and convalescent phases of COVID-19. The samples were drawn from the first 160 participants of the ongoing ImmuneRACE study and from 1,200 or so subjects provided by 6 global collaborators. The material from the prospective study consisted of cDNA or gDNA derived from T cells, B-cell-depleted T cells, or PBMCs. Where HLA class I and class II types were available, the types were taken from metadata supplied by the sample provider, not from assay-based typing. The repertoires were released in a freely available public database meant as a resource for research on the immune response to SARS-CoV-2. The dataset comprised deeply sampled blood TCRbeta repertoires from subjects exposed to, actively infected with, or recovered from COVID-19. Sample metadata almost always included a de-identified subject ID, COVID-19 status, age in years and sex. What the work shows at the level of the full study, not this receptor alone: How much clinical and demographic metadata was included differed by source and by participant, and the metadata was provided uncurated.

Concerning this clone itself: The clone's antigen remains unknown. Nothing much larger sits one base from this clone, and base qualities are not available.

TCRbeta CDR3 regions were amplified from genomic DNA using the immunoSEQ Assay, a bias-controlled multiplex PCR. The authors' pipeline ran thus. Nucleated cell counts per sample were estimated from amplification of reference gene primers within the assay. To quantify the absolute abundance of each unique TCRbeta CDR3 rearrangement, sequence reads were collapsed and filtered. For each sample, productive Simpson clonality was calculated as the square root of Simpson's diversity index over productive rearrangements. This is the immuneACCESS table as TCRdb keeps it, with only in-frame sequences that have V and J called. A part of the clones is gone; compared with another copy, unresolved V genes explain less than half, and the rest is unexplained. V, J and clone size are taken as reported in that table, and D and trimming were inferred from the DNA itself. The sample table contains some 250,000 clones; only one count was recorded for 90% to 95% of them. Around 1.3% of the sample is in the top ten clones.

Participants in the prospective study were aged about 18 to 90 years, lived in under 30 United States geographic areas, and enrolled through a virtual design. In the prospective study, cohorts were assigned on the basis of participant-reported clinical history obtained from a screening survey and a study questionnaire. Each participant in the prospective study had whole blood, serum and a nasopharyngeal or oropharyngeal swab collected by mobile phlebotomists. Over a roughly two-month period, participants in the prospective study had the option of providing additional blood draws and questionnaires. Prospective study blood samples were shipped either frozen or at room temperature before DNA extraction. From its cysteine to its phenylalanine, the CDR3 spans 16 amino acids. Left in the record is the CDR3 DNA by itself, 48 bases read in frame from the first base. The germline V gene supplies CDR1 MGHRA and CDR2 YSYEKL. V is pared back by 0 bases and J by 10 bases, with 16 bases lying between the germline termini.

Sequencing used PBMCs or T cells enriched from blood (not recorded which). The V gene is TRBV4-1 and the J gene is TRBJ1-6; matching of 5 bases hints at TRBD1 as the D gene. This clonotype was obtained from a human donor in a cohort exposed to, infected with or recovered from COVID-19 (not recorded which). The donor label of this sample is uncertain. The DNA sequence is TGCGCCAGCAGCCAAGAGCGGGACGGGAAGAGGTCACCCCTCCACTTT. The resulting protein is CASSQERDGKRSPLHF.